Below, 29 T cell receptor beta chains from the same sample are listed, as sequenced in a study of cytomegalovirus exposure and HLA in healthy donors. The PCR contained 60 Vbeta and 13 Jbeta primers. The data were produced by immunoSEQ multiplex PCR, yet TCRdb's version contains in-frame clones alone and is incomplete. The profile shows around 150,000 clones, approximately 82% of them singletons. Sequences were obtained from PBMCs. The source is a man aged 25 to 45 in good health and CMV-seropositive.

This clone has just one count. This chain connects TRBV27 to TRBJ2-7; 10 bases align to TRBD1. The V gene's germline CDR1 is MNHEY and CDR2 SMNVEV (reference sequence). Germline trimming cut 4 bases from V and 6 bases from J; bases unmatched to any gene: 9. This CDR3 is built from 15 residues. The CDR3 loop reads CASSSGTGARSEQYF. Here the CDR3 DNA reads TGTGCCAGCAGTTCGGGGACAGGGGCTAGATCCGAGCAGTACTTC.

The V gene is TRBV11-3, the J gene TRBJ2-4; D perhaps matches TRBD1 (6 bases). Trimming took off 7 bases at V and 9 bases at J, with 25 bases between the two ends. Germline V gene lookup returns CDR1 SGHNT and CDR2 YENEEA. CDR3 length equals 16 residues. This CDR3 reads CASTRGTGITGSIQYF. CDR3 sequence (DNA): TGTGCCAGCACCCGCGGCACAGGGATTACAGGTAGCATTCAGTACTTC. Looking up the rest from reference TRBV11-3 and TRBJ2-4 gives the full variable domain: EAGVVQSPRYKIIEKKQPVAFWCNPISGHNTLYWYLQNLGQGPELLIRYENEEAVDDSQLPKDRFSAERLKGVDSTLKIQPAELGDSAVYLCASTRGTGITGSIQYFGAGTRLSVL.

The CDR3 reads CASSDTGGYGYTF. The CDR3 DNA reads as TGTGCCAGCAGCGATACCGGGGGATATGGCTACACCTTC. The chain combines TRBV9 with TRBJ1-2, with D possibly TRBD1 on 5 matching bases. There are 13 residues in the CDR3. V was trimmed by 3 bases and J by 5 bases, leaving 11 bases between them. The germline CDR1 and CDR2 sequences are SGDLS and YYNGEE.

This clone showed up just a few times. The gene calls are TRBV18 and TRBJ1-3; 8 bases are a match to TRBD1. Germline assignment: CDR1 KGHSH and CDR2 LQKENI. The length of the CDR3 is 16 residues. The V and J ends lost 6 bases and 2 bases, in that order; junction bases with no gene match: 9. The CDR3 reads CASSQGQGVAGNTIYF. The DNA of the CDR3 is TGTGCCAGCTCCCAAGGACAGGGTGTTGCTGGAAACACCATATATTTT.

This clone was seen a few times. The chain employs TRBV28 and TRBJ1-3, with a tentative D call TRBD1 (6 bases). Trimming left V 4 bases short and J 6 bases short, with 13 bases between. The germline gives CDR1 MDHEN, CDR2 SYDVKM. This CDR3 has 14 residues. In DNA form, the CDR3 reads TGTGCCAGCAGTTCCGGACAGCCACAAAACACCATATATTTT. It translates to CASSSGQPQNTIYF.

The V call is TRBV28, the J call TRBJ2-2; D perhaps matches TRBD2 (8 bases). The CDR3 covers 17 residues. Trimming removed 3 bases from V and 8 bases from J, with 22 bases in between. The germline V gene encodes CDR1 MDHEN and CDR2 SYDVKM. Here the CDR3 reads CASSLDLAGRGAGELFF. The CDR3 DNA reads TGTGCCAGCAGTTTGGACCTAGCGGGCAGGGGGGCAGGGGAGCTGTTTTTT. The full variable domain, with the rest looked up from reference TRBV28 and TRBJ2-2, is DVKVTQSSRYLVKRTGEKVFLECVQDMDHENMFWYRQDPGLGLRLIYFSYDVKMKEKGDIPEGYSVSREKKERFSLILESASTNQTSMYLCASSLDLAGRGAGELFFGEGSRLTVL.

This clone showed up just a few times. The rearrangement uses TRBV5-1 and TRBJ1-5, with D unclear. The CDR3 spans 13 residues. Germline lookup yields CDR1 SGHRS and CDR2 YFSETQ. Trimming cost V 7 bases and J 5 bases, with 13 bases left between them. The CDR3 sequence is CASSQSPDQPQHF. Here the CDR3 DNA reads TGCGCCAGCTCACAGTCTCCTGATCAGCCCCAGCATTTT.

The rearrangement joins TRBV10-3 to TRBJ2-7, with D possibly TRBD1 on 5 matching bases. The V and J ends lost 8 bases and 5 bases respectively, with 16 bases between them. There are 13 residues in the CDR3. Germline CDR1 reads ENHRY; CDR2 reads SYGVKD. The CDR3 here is CAIAVGVENEQYF. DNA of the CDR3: TGTGCCATCGCGGTAGGGGTTGAGAACGAGCAGTACTTC.

CDR3 bases: TGCGCCAGCAGCCAAGGGCAAGAAGCTTTCTTT. Protein sequence: CASSQGQEAFF. The rearrangement uses TRBV4-1 and TRBJ1-1; unclear D gene. This CDR3 has 11 residues. With 1 base removed from V and 8 bases from J, the gap between germline ends came to 5 bases. The germline V gene has CDR1 MGHRA and CDR2 YSYEKL.

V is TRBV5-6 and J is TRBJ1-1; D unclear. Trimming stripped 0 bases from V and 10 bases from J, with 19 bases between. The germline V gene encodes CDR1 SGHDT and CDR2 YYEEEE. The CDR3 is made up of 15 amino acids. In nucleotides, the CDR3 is TGTGCCAGCAGCTTGGATTCGAGGGAGCGGGTAGGAGCTTTCTTT. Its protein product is CASSLDSRERVGAFF.

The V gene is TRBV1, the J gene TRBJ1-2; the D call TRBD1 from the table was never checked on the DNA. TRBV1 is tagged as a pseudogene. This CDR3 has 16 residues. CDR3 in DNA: TGCACCAGCAGCCTGCCGACAGTCGTCTACCCCTATGGCTACACCTTC. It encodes CTSSLPTVVYPYGYTF.

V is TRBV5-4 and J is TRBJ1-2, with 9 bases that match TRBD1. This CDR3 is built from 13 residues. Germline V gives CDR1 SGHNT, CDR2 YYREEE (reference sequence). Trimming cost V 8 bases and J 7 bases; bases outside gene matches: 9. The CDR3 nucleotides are TGTGCCAGTGGGACGGGACAGGGCTCTGGCTACACCTTC. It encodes CASGTGQGSGYTF.

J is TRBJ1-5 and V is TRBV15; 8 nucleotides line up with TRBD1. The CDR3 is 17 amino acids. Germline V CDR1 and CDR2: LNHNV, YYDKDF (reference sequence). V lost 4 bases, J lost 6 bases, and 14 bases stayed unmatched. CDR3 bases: TGTGCCACCAGCACCCGAAGGAGTACAGGGGGTGGTCAGCCCCAGCATTTT. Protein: CATSTRRSTGGGQPQHF.

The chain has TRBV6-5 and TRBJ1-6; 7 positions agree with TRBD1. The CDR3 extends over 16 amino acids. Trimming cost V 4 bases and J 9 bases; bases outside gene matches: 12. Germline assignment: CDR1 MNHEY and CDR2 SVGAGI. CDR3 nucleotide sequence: TGTGCCAGCAGTTTCCGACAGGGACGGAATGGTTCACCCCTCCACTTT. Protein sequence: CASSFRQGRNGSPLHF.

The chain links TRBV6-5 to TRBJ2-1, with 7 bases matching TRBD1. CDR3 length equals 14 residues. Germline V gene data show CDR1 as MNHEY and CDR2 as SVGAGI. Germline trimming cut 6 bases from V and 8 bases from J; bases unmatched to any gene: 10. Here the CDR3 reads CASREGEGAYEQFF. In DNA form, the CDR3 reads TGTGCCAGCAGAGAGGGAGAGGGGGCCTATGAGCAGTTCTTC.

CDR3 loop: CASSFDRGSNTIYF. The CDR3 nucleotides read TGTGCCAGCAGTTTCGACAGGGGGTCGAACACCATATATTTT. V gene TRBV6-5 combines with J gene TRBJ1-3, with 9 bases matching TRBD1. In germline, CDR1 is MNHEY, CDR2 SVGAGI. The CDR3 consists of 14 residues. The trim removed 4 bases at V and 7 bases at J, leaving 5 bases unmatched.

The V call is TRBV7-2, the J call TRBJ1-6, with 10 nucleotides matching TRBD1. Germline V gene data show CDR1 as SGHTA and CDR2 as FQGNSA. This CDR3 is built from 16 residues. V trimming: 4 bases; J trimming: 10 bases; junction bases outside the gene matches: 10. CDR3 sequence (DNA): TGTGCCAGCAGCTCCCAACCCGGGACAGGGGAATCACCCCTCCACTTT. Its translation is CASSSQPGTGESPLHF.

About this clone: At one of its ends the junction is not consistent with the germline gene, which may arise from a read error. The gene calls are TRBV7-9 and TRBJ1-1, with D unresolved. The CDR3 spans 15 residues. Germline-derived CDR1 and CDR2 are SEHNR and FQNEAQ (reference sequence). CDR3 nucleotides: TGTGTCAGCAGCTCCCTGACGGGGATGAACACTGAAGCTTTCTTT. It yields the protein CVSSSLTGMNTEAFF. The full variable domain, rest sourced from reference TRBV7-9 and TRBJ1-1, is DTGVSQNPRHKITKRGQNVTFRCDPISEHNRLYWYRQTLGQGPEFLTYFQNEAQLEKSRLLSDRFSAERPKGSFSTLEIQRTEQGDSAMYLCVSSSLTGMNTEAFFGQGTRLTVV.

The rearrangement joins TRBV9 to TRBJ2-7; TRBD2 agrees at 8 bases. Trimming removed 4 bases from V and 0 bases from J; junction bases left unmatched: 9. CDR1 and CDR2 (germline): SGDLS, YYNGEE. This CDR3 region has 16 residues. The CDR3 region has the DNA TGTGCCAGCAGCCCGGTCGGGGGGGACGACTCCTACGAGCAGTACTTC. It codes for CASSPVGGDDSYEQYF.

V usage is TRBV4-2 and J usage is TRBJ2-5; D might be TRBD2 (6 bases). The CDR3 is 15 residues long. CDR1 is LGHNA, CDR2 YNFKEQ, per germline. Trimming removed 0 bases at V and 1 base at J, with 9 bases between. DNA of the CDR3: TGTGCCAGCAGCCAAGACGGGGGACCCCAAGAGACCCAGTACTTC. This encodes CASSQDGGPQETQYF.

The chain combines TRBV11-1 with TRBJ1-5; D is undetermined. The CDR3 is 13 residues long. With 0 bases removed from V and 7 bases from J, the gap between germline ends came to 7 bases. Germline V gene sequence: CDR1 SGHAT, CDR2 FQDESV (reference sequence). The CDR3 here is CASSLAREQPQHF. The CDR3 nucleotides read TGTGCCAGCAGCTTAGCGCGGGAACAGCCCCAGCATTTT.

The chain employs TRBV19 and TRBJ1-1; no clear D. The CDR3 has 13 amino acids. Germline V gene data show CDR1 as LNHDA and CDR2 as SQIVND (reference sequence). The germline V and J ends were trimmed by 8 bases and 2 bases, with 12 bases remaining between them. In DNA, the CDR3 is TGTGCCAGTTCCATCCGGAGAAACACTGAAGCTTTCTTT. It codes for CASSIRRNTEAFF.

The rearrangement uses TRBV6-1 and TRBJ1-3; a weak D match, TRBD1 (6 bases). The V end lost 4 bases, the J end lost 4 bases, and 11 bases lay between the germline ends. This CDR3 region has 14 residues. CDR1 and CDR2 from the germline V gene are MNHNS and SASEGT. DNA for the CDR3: TGTGCCAGCAGTGCTCGGGGGGCCGGAAACACCATATATTTT. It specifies CASSARGAGNTIYF.

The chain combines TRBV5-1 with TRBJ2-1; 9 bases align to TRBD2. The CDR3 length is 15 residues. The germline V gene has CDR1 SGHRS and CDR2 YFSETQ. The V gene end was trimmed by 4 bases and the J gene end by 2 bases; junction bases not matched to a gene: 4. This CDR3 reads CASSPVAGAYNEQFF. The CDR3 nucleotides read TGCGCCAGCAGCCCAGTAGCGGGAGCCTACAATGAGCAGTTCTTC. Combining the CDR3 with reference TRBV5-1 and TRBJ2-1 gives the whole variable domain KAGVTQTPRYLIKTRGQQVTLSCSPISGHRSVSWYQQTPGQGLQFLFEYFSETQRNKGNFPGRFSGRQFSNSRSEMNVSTLELGDSALYLCASSPVAGAYNEQFFGPGTRLTVL.

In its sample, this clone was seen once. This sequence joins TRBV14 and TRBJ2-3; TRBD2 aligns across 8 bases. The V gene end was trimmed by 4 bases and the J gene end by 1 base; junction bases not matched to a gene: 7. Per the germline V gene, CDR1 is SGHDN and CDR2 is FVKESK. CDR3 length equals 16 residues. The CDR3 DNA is TGTGCCAGCAGCCCTGGGACGGGGGGGCGCACAGATACGCAGTATTTT. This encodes CASSPGTGGRTDTQYF.

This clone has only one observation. CDR3 sequence: CASSPDFQETQYF. The DNA for the CDR3 is TGTGCCAGCTCACCAGACTTCCAAGAGACCCAGTACTTC. The chain joins TRBV18 to TRBJ2-5, with D hard to call. Between the trimmed V and J ends, which lost 2 bases and 1 base, there was a span of 5 bases. Germline V lookup: CDR1 KGHSH, CDR2 LQKENI. CDR3 length: 13 amino acids. Based on the CDR3 plus reference TRBV18 and TRBJ2-5, the full variable domain is NAGVMQNPRHLVRRRGQEARLRCSPMKGHSHVYWYRQLPEEGLKFMVYLQKENIIDESGMPKERFSAEFPKEGPSILRIQQVVRGDSAAYFCASSPDFQETQYFGPGTRLLVL.

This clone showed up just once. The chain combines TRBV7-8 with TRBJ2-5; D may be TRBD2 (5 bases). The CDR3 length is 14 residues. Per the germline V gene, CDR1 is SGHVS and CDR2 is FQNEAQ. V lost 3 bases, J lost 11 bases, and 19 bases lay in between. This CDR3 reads CASSLRVARDQQYF. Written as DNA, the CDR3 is TGTGCCAGCAGCTTGAGAGTAGCGAGGGATCAGCAGTACTTC.

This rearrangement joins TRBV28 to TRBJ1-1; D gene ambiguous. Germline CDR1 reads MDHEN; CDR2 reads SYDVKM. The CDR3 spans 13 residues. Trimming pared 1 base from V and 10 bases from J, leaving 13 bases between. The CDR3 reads CASSLFGGRPAFF. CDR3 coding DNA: TGTGCCAGCAGTTTATTCGGAGGGCGGCCAGCTTTCTTT.

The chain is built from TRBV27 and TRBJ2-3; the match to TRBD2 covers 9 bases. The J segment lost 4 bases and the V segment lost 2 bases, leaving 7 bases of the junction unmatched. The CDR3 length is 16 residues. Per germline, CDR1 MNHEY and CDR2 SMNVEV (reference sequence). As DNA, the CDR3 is TGTGCCAGCAGTTTAATTAGGCGGGGGGGCGCAGATACGCAGTATTTT. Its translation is CASSLIRRGGADTQYF.